The next 8 T cell receptor beta chains were all read from a single sample in a study. TCRdb re-derived calls from the RT-PCR reads in MiXCR, one entry per CDR3 protein. The sample includes about 680,000 distinct CDR3 sequences, approximately 15% of them seen just once. The specimen was memory CD4+ T cells from blood. These receptors originate from a female donor in good health, serving as a healthy control.

The sample holds a few counts of this clonotype. This chain uses TRBV7-9 with TRBJ2-3, with TRBD1 identical over 8 bases. Germline V CDR1 and CDR2: SEHNR, FQNEAQ (reference sequence). The CDR3 loop spans 16 amino acids. With 5 bases clipped from V and 2 bases from J, the junction kept 9 bases outside the gene matches. The CDR3 nucleotides read TGTGCCAGCAGCGCATCGACAGGGGTCAACACAGATACGCAGTATTTT. Translation: CASSASTGVNTDTQYF.

Concerning this clonotype: A read error may account for a junction end that differs from germline. This chain joins TRBV5-5 and TRBJ1-4; D uncertain. In germline, CDR1 is SGHKS, CDR2 YYEKEE (reference sequence). This CDR3 contains 16 residues. The CDR3 coding sequence is TGTGCCAGCAGCTTGAGTTATATTTCAACTAATAAAAAACTGTTTTTT. Protein product: CASSLSYISTNKKLFF.

The table lists this clonotype with a few counts. V is TRBV6-5 and J is TRBJ2-2; 8 nucleotides match TRBD1. CDR1 and CDR2 from the germline V gene are MNHEY and SVGAGI. The CDR3 runs to 13 residues. The trim removed 7 bases at V and 8 bases at J, leaving 6 bases unmatched. As DNA, the CDR3 is TGTGCCAGCACGACAGGGGCGAGGGGGGAGCTGTTTTTT. Translated: CASTTGARGELFF.

This clonotype was found a few times. The V and J genes are TRBV27 and TRBJ2-1, with a tentative D call TRBD2 (5 bases). This CDR3 has 13 amino acids. The germline V gene encodes CDR1 MNHEY and CDR2 SMNVEV (reference sequence). Between the trimmed V and J ends, which lost 1 base and 7 bases, there was a span of 8 bases. The CDR3 loop is CASSLWRTNEQFF. CDR3 DNA sequence: TGTGCCAGCAGTTTATGGAGGACTAATGAGCAGTTCTTC.

A few counts support this clonotype. This sequence joins TRBV6-5 and TRBJ1-1; D gene uncertain. The CDR3 spans 12 residues. The V end was cut by 0 bases, the J end by 11 bases, with 10 bases between. Looked up from germline, CDR1 is MNHEY and CDR2 is SVGAGI. The CDR3 nucleotides read TGTGCCAGCAGTTACTCCGGGAGTCGGGCTTTCTTT. It yields the protein CASSYSGSRAFF.

The rearrangement links TRBV5-6 to TRBJ2-7; D may be TRBD1 (5 bases). Germline-derived CDR1 and CDR2 are SGHDT and YYEEEE. The CDR3 loop spans 14 amino acids. V shed 4 bases and J shed 7 bases, with 18 bases lying between them. CDR3 loop: CASSVTAAVGEQYF. The DNA of the CDR3 is TGTGCCAGCAGCGTGACAGCCGCCGTGGGAGAGCAGTACTTC.

The chain uses TRBV20-1 and TRBJ2-6; D remains ambiguous. This CDR3 contains 14 residues. Germline CDR1 DFQATT, CDR2 SNEGSKA (reference sequence). The V end lost 3 bases, the J end lost 0 bases, and 6 bases lay between the germline ends. This CDR3 is CSASVHSGANVLTF. The CDR3, as DNA: TGCAGTGCTAGTGTCCACTCTGGGGCCAACGTCCTGACTTTC.

This clonotype was seen more than once but under ten times. The chain combines TRBV5-5 with TRBJ2-7, with a tentative D call TRBD1 (6 bases). This CDR3 has 14 residues. The ends were cut back, 5 bases at V and 0 bases at J, with 12 bases in the middle. Per germline, CDR1 SGHKS and CDR2 YYEKEE (reference sequence). As DNA, the CDR3 is TGTGCCAGCAGTATCCGGGACAACTCCTACGAGCAGTACTTC. This encodes CASSIRDNSYEQYF.